The 15 T cell receptor beta chains reported below all come from one sample, sequenced in a study of blood T cell repertoires in COVID-19. The repertoire was sequenced with immunoSEQ multiplex PCR; TCRdb's copy has only in-frame clones and lacks some. The sample carries hundreds of thousands of clones, 75% to 90% recorded once. Sequencing was performed on PBMCs or T cells enriched from blood (not recorded which). The receptors come from a woman younger than 45 who had been exposed to COVID-19.

V is TRBV19 and J is TRBJ2-2, with 9 bases identical to TRBD1. The CDR3 extends over 15 amino acids. The germline gives CDR1 LNHDA, CDR2 SQIVND (reference sequence). After removal of 5 bases from V and 6 bases from J, the junction contained 7 bases not matched to a gene. The CDR3 bases are TGTGCCAGTAGTTCCGGGACAGGGCTGTCCGGGGAGCTGTTTTTT. It yields the protein CASSSGTGLSGELFF.

This chain connects TRBV6-2 or TRBV6-3 to TRBJ1-5; perhaps TRBD1 as D (6 bases). CDR3 length: 14 residues. V shed 5 bases and J shed 7 bases, with 15 bases lying between them. The germline gives CDR1 MNHEY, CDR2 SVGEGT. CDR3 sequence reads: CASSNRQVVQPQHF. In DNA, the CDR3 is TGTGCCAGCAGTAACCGACAGGTGGTGCAGCCCCAGCATTTT.

The chain carries TRBV7-9 and TRBJ2-7; D is undetermined. V was pared by 3 bases and J by 4 bases, with 10 bases between. The CDR3 consists of 13 residues. The V gene's germline CDR1 is SEHNR and CDR2 FQNEAQ (reference sequence). The CDR3 region has the DNA TGTGCCAGCAGCTTTAGACTTATGTACGAGCAGTACTTC. Its translation is CASSFRLMYEQYF.

This clone has a handful of counts. The gene calls are TRBV7-6 and TRBJ2-3; 14 bases are shared with TRBD2. With 5 bases clipped from V and 5 bases from J, the junction kept 3 bases outside the gene matches. Germline V lookup: CDR1 SGHVS, CDR2 FNYEAQ. This CDR3 is built from 15 residues. This chain's CDR3 is CASSQTSGRGDTQYF. The CDR3 nucleotides are TGTGCCAGCAGCCAGACTAGCGGGAGGGGAGATACGCAGTATTTT.

A single count supports this clone. The chain links TRBV19 to TRBJ2-2; D gene uncertain. With 0 bases removed from V and 1 base from J, the gap between germline ends came to 3 bases. The length of the CDR3 is 14 residues. Germline loops: CDR1 LNHDA, CDR2 SQIVND (reference sequence). The DNA of the CDR3 is TGTGCCAGTAGTATAGACGGGAACACCGGGGAGCTGTTTTTT. Protein: CASSIDGNTGELFF.

The J gene is TRBJ2-7, the V gene TRBV7-2, with 11 bases identical to TRBD2. The germline V gene has CDR1 SGHTA and CDR2 FQGNSA. The CDR3 length is 16 residues. V trimming: 2 bases; J trimming: 7 bases; junction bases outside the gene matches: 10. The chain's CDR3 is CASSLTLAGVRGEQYF. The DNA for the CDR3 is TGTGCCAGCAGCTTAACACTAGCGGGGGTCCGGGGGGAGCAGTACTTC.

V gene TRBV19 combines with J gene TRBJ2-5, with TRBD2 identical over 8 bases. Germline lookup yields CDR1 LNHDA and CDR2 SQIVND (reference sequence). Germline trimming cut 5 bases from V and 5 bases from J; bases unmatched to any gene: 7. CDR3 length equals 14 residues. CDR3 sequence: CASSGPGGRETQYF. The CDR3 region has the DNA TGTGCCAGTAGTGGCCCGGGGGGGCGGGAGACCCAGTACTTC.

This chain connects TRBV28 to TRBJ2-7, with 12 bases fitting TRBD2. Germline-derived CDR1 and CDR2 are MDHEN and SYDVKM. The CDR3 is 15 amino acids. V was pared by 6 bases and J by 5 bases, with 8 bases of the junction left unmatched. In DNA form, the CDR3 reads TGTGCCAGCAGCCCTACTAGCGGGAGGTACCACGAGCAGTACTTC. Encoded protein: CASSPTSGRYHEQYF.

The chain uses TRBV5-5 and TRBJ1-2; 8 bases agree with TRBD1. Germline CDR1 and CDR2: SGHKS and YYEKEE (reference sequence). This CDR3 has 15 residues. After removal of 4 bases from V and 5 bases from J, the junction contained 10 bases not matched to a gene. CDR3 in amino acids: CASSLPPTGVYGYTF. In DNA form, the CDR3 reads TGTGCCAGCAGCCTCCCCCCGACAGGGGTATATGGCTACACCTTC.

The chain joins TRBV19 to TRBJ1-2; 9 bases fit TRBD1. Per the germline V gene, CDR1 is LNHDA and CDR2 is SQIVND (reference sequence). This CDR3 comprises 14 residues. V gave up 7 bases and J gave up 4 bases; unmatched junction bases: 7. The CDR3 region is CASTTGGRGYGYTF. The DNA of the CDR3 is TGTGCCAGTACTACAGGGGGCCGCGGCTATGGCTACACCTTC.

This clone was counted once. The rearrangement links TRBV30 to TRBJ1-2; D remains unclear. This CDR3 is built from 15 residues. The V and J ends lost 2 bases and 7 bases respectively, with 20 bases between them. CDR1 and CDR2 from the germline V gene are GTSNPN and SVGIG (reference sequence). CDR3 protein: CAWSPGPGGLSGYTF. In nucleotides, the CDR3 is TGTGCCTGGAGTCCGGGTCCTGGCGGACTTAGTGGCTACACCTTC. The variable domain in full, with the rest retrieved from reference TRBV30 and TRBJ1-2, is SQTIHQWPATLVQPVGSPLSLECTVEGTSNPNLYWYRQAAGRGLQLLFYSVGIGQISSEVPQNLSASRPQDRQFILSSKKLLLSDSGFYLCAWSPGPGGLSGYTFGSGTRLTVV.

This clone has a count of ten or more. V is TRBV5-4 and J is TRBJ1-4, with a tentative D call TRBD1 (5 bases). Germline CDR1 SGHNT, CDR2 YYREEE (reference sequence). The CDR3 contains 14 residues. Trimming pared 1 base from V and 7 bases from J, leaving 11 bases between. For the CDR3, the DNA is TGTGCCAGCAGCTTGCAGGGTTCGGGTGAAAAACTGTTTTTT. It is translated as CASSLQGSGEKLFF.

V gene TRBV10-3 combines with J gene TRBJ1-2; D gene uncertain. CDR3 length equals 14 residues. V gave up 7 bases and J gave up 4 bases, with 16 bases separating them. CDR1 and CDR2 from the germline V gene are ENHRY and SYGVKD. The CDR3 loop is CAITKEGGGYGYTF. Written as DNA, the CDR3 is TGTGCCATCACCAAAGAGGGAGGAGGCTATGGCTACACCTTC.

The V and J genes are TRBV28 and TRBJ2-5; 7 bases match TRBD1. The CDR3 covers 12 residues. Per germline, CDR1 MDHEN and CDR2 SYDVKM. With 6 bases clipped from V and 4 bases from J, the junction kept 2 bases outside the gene matches. CDR3 DNA: TGTGCCAGCAGACAGGGGAGAGAGACCCAGTACTTC. Its translation is CASRQGRETQYF.

The rearrangement uses TRBV27 and TRBJ2-3; D call uncertain. In germline, CDR1 is MNHEY, CDR2 SMNVEV (reference sequence). Trimming removed 5 bases from V and 0 bases from J, with 15 bases in between. The CDR3 has 16 amino acids. CDR3 in amino acids: CASSDLAPLSTDTQYF. As DNA, the CDR3 is TGTGCCAGCAGTGATCTCGCGCCATTAAGCACAGATACGCAGTATTTT.